Described below is a single T cell receptor (beta chain) sequence and its context. Which antigen it targets is not known. Qualities for individual bases were not recorded, and no much larger clone is one base off. A MiSeq instrument was used for deep resolution sequencing, which targeted depths ranging from 1 in 1 million up to 1 in 200,000 T cells, with coverage averaging 10x for each clonotype. The immunoSEQ hsTCRB Kit was used to generate TCR beta libraries. Processing in the source paper ran as follows. The data were analyzed with ImmunoSEQ Analyzer and ImmunoSEQ Data Assistant, and V, D and J gene assignments followed IMGT definitions. Clonality, with values ranging from 0 to 1, was calculated as one minus the normalized Shannon entropy of productive rearrangement frequencies. Only overrepresented clonotypes making up at least 0.05% of each patient's repertoire were included in the public clonotype analysis. Some 13 repertoires from age-matched healthy donors, obtained from immuneACCESS, served as clonality controls. As stored in TCRdb, this immuneACCESS dataset retains in-frame rearrangements with V and J assigned. A fraction of the clones does not appear; measured against another copy, unresolved V genes explain less than half of the discrepancy, and the remainder lacks a known reason. Clonal size and the V and J genes are those of that table, whereas D and trimming came from the DNA. In all, the sample holds tens of thousands of clones, and approximately 68% of those were seen once. The top ten hold approximately 53% of the sample.

The sample is drawn from a study of cytotoxic CD8 clonotypes in ibrutinib-treated CLL (dated by TCRdb to about 2021). Concerning the study at large: The cohort had ten to twelve relapsed/refractory and roughly 14 treatment-naive patients; approximately 17 were IGHV unmutated. Partial responses were observed in 24 patients and complete responses in 2; after a median follow-up of around 68 months, remission was maintained in 14 patients and progression was observed in approximately twelve. Samples at response were collected after a median of about 12 months of treatment, with a range of roughly 6 to 36 months. On average, each sample had about 250,000 productive templates and tens of thousands of productive rearrangements. Of the roughly 90 participants in the trial, 25 to 30 had longitudinal samples available. Cryopreserved peripheral blood mononuclear cells were obtained before treatment, at response, and at either sustained remission or disease progression. Patients were still on ibrutinib when every remission and progressive disease sample was collected.

The investigation overall reported the following: Public clonotypes were rare and either contracted or stayed stable during treatment, and the rise in clonality at ibrutinib response reflected the expansion of private clonotypes. Sampling times were not matched between patients in sustained remission and patients whose disease was progressing, and lymph node repertoires were not examined. Clonality increased at ibrutinib response, stayed stable in sustained remission, and fell back toward baseline at progression. Baseline clonality exceeded that of age-matched healthy donors and correlated strongly with circulating CD8+ T-cell counts.

The germline V gene (reference sequence) specifies SGHAT as CDR1 and FQDESV as CDR2. The V and J ends are trimmed by 5 bases and 5 bases, leaving 18 bases between them. Measured from the cysteine to the phenylalanine, the CDR3 is 16 residues long. This entry keeps only the CDR3 DNA: 48 bases, framed from base 1. The time point tag for this specimen amounts to: 24 months on ibrutinib. Around 2 micrograms of genomic DNA were extracted from cryopreserved PBMCs for TCR beta library preparation. Longitudinal blood samples from CLL patients receiving ibrutinib monotherapy were subjected to high-throughput TCR beta sequencing. The patients took part in an open-label, single-center phase 2 trial of ibrutinib monotherapy.

This receptor chain uses TRBV11-1 and TRBJ1-4; no D segment can be confidently identified. This clonotype was sampled from a human donor with chronic lymphocytic leukemia. This sample comprised PBMCs, obtained after 24 months of ibrutinib treatment. The CDR3 reads CASSPSGRAKNEKLFF. The sequenced DNA: TGTGCCAGCAGCCCGTCGGGTAGAGCGAAGAATGAAAAACTGTTTTTT.